The source of this TCR beta chain is a study of blood T cell repertoires in COVID-19. Across the study: The study drew acute and convalescent COVID-19 samples from the United States, Italy and Spain.

Libraries were prepared by immunoSEQ multiplex PCR; TCRdb keeps only in-frame clonotypes and omits some of them. The sample includes some 400,000 clones, around 87% of them seen just once. This CDR3 comprises 14 residues. The germline gives CDR1 KGHSY, CDR2 FQNENV. The V end was cut by 0 bases, the J end by 1 base, with 4 bases between. The receptor was derived from a woman aged 30 to 39 with COVID-19, enrolled during active disease. The chain recombines TRBV16 with TRBJ1-5; D is ambiguous. Sequenced input: peripheral blood. The CDR3 region has the DNA TGTGCCAGCAGCCAATCGAGGAGCAATCAGCCCCAGCATTTT. Its translation is CASSQSRSNQPQHF.